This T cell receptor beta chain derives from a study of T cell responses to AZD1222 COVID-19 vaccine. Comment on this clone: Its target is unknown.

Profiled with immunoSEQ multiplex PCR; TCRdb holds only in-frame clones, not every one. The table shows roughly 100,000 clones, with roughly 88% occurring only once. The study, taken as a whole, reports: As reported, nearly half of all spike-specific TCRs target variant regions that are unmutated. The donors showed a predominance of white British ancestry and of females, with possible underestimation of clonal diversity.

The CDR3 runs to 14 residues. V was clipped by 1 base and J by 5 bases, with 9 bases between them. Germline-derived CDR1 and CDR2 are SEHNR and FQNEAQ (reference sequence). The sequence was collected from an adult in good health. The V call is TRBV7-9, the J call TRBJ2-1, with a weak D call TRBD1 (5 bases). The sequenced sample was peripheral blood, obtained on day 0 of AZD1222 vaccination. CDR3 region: CASSLGGRDNEQFF. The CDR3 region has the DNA TGTGCCAGCAGCTTAGGGGGCAGGGACAATGAGCAGTTCTTC.